This T cell receptor (beta chain) is from a study of beta chain features in type 1 diabetes. This clone has just a few counts. Its antigen is still unknown. The germline CDR1 and CDR2 sequences are SGDLS and YYNGEE. The CDR3 loop spans 16 amino acids. Germline trimming cut 3 bases from V and 4 bases from J; bases unmatched to any gene: 12. Every isolated RNA sample was fully reverse transcribed, so sequencing captured expressed TCRB transcripts. The assay was immunoSEQ multiplex PCR, and TCRdb's table has in-frame clones only and misses some. The sample holds 200,000 to 250,000 clones, around 10% seen once. General observations from the study: Any PCR bias toward short templates would affect both groups alike. Compared to healthy donors, patients appeared to have naive, central memory and Treg TCRB repertoires that were more alike.

The clonotype was recovered from a young woman in good health. Sequencing input: naive CD4+ T cells from blood. This sequence joins TRBV9 and TRBJ2-7; 8 bases are a match to TRBD2. In DNA, the CDR3 is TGTGCCAGCAGCGCGACTAGCGCCAGCCTAAGGTACGAGCAGTACTTC. This translates into CASSATSASLRYEQYF.